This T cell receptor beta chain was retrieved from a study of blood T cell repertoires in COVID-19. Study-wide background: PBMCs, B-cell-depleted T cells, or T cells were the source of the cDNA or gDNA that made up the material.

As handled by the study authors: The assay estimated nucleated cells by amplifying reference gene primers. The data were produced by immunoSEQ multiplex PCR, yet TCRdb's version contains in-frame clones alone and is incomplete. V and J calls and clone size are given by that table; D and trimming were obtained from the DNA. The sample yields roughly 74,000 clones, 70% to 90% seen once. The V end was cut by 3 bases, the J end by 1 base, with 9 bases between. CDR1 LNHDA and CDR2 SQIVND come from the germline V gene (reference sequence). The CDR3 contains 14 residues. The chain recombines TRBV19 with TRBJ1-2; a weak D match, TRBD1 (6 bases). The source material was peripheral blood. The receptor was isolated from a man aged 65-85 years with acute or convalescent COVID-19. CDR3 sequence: CASSMVGGNYGYTF. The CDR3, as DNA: TGTGCCAGTAGTATGGTAGGGGGTAACTATGGCTACACCTTC.